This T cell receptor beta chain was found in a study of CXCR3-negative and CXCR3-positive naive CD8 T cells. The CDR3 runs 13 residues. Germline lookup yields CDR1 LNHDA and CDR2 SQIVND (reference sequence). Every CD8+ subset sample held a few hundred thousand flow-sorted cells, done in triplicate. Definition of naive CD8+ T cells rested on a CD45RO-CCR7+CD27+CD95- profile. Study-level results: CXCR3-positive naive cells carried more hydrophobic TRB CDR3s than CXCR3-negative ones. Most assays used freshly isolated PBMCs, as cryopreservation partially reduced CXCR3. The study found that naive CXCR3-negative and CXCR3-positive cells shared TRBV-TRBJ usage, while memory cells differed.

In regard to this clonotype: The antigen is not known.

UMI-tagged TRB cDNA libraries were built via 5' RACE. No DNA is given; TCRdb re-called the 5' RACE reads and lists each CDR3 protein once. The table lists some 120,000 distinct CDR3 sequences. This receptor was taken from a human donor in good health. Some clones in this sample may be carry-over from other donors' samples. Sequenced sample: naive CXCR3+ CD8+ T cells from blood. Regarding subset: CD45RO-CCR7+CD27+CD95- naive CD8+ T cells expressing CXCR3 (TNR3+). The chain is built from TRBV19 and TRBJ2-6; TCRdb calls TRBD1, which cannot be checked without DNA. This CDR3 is CASSPVSLWVLTF.